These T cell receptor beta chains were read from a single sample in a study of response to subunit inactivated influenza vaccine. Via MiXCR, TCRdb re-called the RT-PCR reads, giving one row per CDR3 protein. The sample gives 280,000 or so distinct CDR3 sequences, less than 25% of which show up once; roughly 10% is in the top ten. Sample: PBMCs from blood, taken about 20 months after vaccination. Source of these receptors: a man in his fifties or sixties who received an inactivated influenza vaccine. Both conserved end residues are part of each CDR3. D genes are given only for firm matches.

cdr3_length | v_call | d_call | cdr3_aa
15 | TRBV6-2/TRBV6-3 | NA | CASSPGQWGNQPQHF
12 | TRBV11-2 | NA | CASSLGGVGAFF
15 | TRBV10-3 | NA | CAIREDNRGNQPQHF
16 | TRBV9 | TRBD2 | CASSVLAGVAYNEQFF
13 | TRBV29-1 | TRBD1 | CSVATGGNSPLHF
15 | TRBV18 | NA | CASSPQMNSNQPQHF
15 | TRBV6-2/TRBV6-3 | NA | CASSPGGQTFYGYTF
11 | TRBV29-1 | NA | CSSEWAYGYTF
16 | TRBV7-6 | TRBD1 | CASSLAPGQGDSPLHF
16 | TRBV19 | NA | CASSVRRNSYNSPLHF
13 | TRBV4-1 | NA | CASSQGQYNEQFF
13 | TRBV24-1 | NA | CATSFGTNYGYTF
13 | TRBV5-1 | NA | CASSLEGGSEAFF
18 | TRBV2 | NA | CASSPTPRPGGGEDTQYF
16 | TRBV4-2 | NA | CASSQDPGGRVEKLFF
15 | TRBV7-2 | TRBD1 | CASSVYRGVNQPQHF
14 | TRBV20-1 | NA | CSASQGPMNTEAFF
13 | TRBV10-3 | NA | CAISTGEDQPQHF
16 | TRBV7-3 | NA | CASSFLAGPPTDTQYF
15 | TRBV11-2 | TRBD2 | CASSFGTSGSYEQYF
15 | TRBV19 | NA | CASSIRPGATDTQYF
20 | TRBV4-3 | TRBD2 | CASSQDTPLTLAGLYNEQFF
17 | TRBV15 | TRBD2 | CATSFGTSGGLSYEQYF
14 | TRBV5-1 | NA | CASSHGRGNSPLHF
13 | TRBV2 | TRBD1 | CAGGQGMNTEAFF
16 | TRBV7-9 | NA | CASSSYRGRASGEQFF
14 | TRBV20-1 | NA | CSATEPTLNEKLFF
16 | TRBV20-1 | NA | CSARHPRATYLGEQFF
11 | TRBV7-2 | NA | CASGHSDTQYF
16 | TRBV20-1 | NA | CSARDVSGGGGYEQYF
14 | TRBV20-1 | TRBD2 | CSARDFTSGDEQFF
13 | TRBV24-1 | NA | CATSDSGPEAQFF
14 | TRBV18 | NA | CASSPPGSTYEQYF
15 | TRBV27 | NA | CASSLSYGWGDTQYF
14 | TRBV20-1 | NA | CSARDWGSNTEAFF
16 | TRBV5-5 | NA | CASSSYAGTSNEKLFF
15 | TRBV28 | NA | CASSNHGAMNTEAFF
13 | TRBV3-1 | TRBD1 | CASINRGSGELFF